Listed here are 27 T cell receptor beta chains from one sample, sequenced in a study of cytomegalovirus exposure and HLA in healthy donors. This PCR relied on a set of 60 Vbeta primers and 13 Jbeta primers. The method was immunoSEQ multiplex PCR; TCRdb's version includes in-frame clones alone and lacks a portion of them. Of more than 200,000 clones listed, 70% to 80% are singletons. Source material: PBMCs. Receptor source: a girl under 10 years old in good health and CMV-seronegative.

The rearrangement links TRBV19 to TRBJ2-7; 7 positions agree with TRBD1. V shed 3 bases, J shed 0 bases, and the junction held 5 bases outside the gene matches. Germline CDR1 and CDR2: LNHDA and SQIVND (reference sequence). CDR3 size: 15 residues. The CDR3 coding sequence is TGTGCCAGTAGTATTGGGGACAGAGTCTCCTACGAGCAGTACTTC. This codes for CASSIGDRVSYEQYF.

This clone has a handful of counts. V usage is TRBV7-9 and J usage is TRBJ2-2; a possible D gene is TRBD1 (6 bases). V dropped 5 bases and J dropped 3 bases, with 16 bases sitting between them. This CDR3 has 16 residues. CDR1 and CDR2 (germline): SEHNR, FQNEAQ (reference sequence). CDR3 region: CASSLRRGIDTGELFF. The CDR3 coding sequence is TGTGCCAGCAGCCTCCGCAGGGGCATAGACACCGGGGAGCTGTTTTTT. The full variable domain, its missing parts supplied by reference TRBV7-9 and TRBJ2-2, is DTGVSQNPRHKITKRGQNVTFRCDPISEHNRLYWYRQTLGQGPEFLTYFQNEAQLEKSRLLSDRFSAERPKGSFSTLEIQRTEQGDSAMYLCASSLRRGIDTGELFFGEGSRLTVL.

The chain joins TRBV9 to TRBJ2-7; the D gene is possibly TRBD2 (6 bases). CDR1 SGDLS and CDR2 YYNGEE come from the germline V gene. The CDR3 runs 14 residues. The germline V and J ends were trimmed by 4 bases and 2 bases, with 13 bases remaining between them. As DNA, the CDR3 is TGTGCCAGCAGCACATTCGGGACTCCCTACGAGCAGTACTTC. Its protein is CASSTFGTPYEQYF.

J is TRBJ2-7 and V is TRBV6-5, with 8 nucleotides matching TRBD1. The CDR3 loop spans 16 amino acids. CDR1 is MNHEY and CDR2 is SVGAGI in the germline V gene. The trim removed 2 bases at V and 2 bases at J, leaving 8 bases unmatched. The CDR3 DNA follows: TGTGCCAGCAGTTACGGGGGTGCAGGGGGCACCTACGAGCAGTACTTC. It yields the protein CASSYGGAGGTYEQYF.

The chain couples TRBV14 to TRBJ2-1; maybe TRBD2 (6 bases). The germline gives CDR1 SGHDN, CDR2 FVKESK. The V end lost 4 bases, the J end lost 0 bases, and 16 bases lay between the germline ends. The CDR3 spans 17 residues. The CDR3 bases are TGTGCCAGCAGCCGAGGCGGGGTCCCCAACTCCTACAATGAGCAGTTCTTC. Protein: CASSRGGVPNSYNEQFF. The full variable domain, rest sourced from reference TRBV14 and TRBJ2-1, is EAGVTQFPSHSVIEKGQTVTLRCDPISGHDNLYWYRRVMGKEIKFLLHFVKESKQDESGMPNNRFLAERTGGTYSTLKVQPAELEDSGVYFCASSRGGVPNSYNEQFFGPGTRLTVL.

The chain carries TRBV4-1 and TRBJ2-5, with TRBD2 matching over 10 bases. This CDR3 region has 16 residues. With V trimmed by 4 bases and J by 5 bases, 10 bases remained unmatched. CDR1 is MGHRA, CDR2 YSYEKL, per germline. The CDR3 loop is CASSRPSGGFGETQYF. DNA for the CDR3: TGCGCCAGCAGCCGCCCTAGCGGGGGCTTCGGGGAGACCCAGTACTTC.

Here the CDR3 reads CASTLGLAGEYEQFF. DNA for the CDR3: TGTGCCAGCACGCTCGGACTAGCGGGAGAGTATGAGCAGTTCTTC. The gene calls are TRBV6-1 and TRBJ2-1; 13 positions agree with TRBD2. Unmatched junction bases numbered 8, after V lost 7 bases and J lost 8 bases. The germline V gene has CDR1 MNHNS and CDR2 SASEGT. This CDR3 has 15 residues.

The chain carries TRBV4-1 and TRBJ2-3; D is uncertain. CDR1 and CDR2 (germline): MGHRA, YSYEKL. The V and J ends lost 0 bases and 4 bases respectively, with 8 bases between them. This CDR3 contains 14 residues. For the CDR3, the DNA is TGCGCCAGCAGCCAAGACCAGGCCCCAGATACGCAGTATTTT. It encodes CASSQDQAPDTQYF.

The chain carries TRBV5-6 and TRBJ2-5; 9 bases are a match to TRBD2. The CDR3 extends over 16 amino acids. CDR1 and CDR2 from the germline V gene are SGHDT and YYEEEE. V shed 2 bases, J shed 5 bases, and the junction held 10 bases outside the gene matches. CDR3 bases: TGTGCCAGCAGCTTTCCGAGGGGACTAGCAGGGGAGACCCAGTACTTC. Protein sequence: CASSFPRGLAGETQYF.

J is TRBJ2-7 and V is TRBV7-9; perhaps TRBD1 as D (5 bases). The CDR3 runs to 12 residues. Trimming pared 6 bases from V and 3 bases from J, leaving 9 bases between. CDR1 SEHNR and CDR2 FQNEAQ come from the germline V gene (reference sequence). CDR3 amino acids: CASSYDSYEQYF. The CDR3 DNA sequence: TGTGCCAGCAGTTACGACAGCTACGAGCAGTACTTC.

The chain employs TRBV5-1 and TRBJ2-7, with TRBD1 matching 8 bases. J gave up 3 bases and V 5 bases, and 4 bases lay outside the gene matches. Germline V gene data show CDR1 as SGHRS and CDR2 as YFSETQ. The CDR3 consists of 13 residues. CDR3 loop: CASSTDRGYEQYF. The CDR3 DNA reads TGCGCCAGCAGTACTGACAGGGGCTACGAGCAGTACTTC.

This clone was seen only once. The chain combines TRBV6-6 with TRBJ2-2, with no clear D. The V and J ends lost 4 bases and 0 bases respectively, with 12 bases between them. Germline CDR1 reads MNHNY; CDR2 reads SVGAGI (reference sequence). This CDR3 contains 16 residues. This CDR3 is CASSSPYRANTGELFF. The CDR3, as DNA: TGTGCCAGCAGTTCCCCTTATCGGGCGAACACCGGGGAGCTGTTTTTT.

The chain joins TRBV9 to TRBJ1-2; D remains ambiguous. The germline V and J ends were trimmed by 0 bases and 4 bases, with 10 bases remaining between them. The CDR3 contains 14 residues. From germline, CDR1 is SGDLS and CDR2 YYNGEE. This chain's CDR3 is CASSVASASYGYTF. The DNA for the CDR3 is TGTGCCAGCAGCGTAGCTTCAGCTAGCTATGGCTACACCTTC.

V usage is TRBV6-1 and J usage is TRBJ1-3; D is uncertain. Looked up from germline, CDR1 is MNHNS and CDR2 is SASEGT. The CDR3 has 13 residues. V dropped 11 bases and J dropped 0 bases, with 11 bases sitting between them. The CDR3 protein is CAAQRSSGNTIYF. The CDR3 DNA is TGTGCCGCACAGAGATCCTCTGGAAACACCATATATTTT.

V is TRBV27 and J is TRBJ2-7; tentatively, D is TRBD2 (5 bases). Germline V gene data show CDR1 as MNHEY and CDR2 as SMNVEV (reference sequence). The CDR3 runs 15 residues. The germline V and J ends were trimmed by 5 bases and 4 bases, with 18 bases remaining between them. The CDR3 protein is CASSLRTGFWYEQYF. Here the CDR3 DNA reads TGTGCCAGCAGTCTCCGGACGGGGTTTTGGTACGAGCAGTACTTC.

CDR3 sequence (DNA): TGTGCCAGCAGTTCTAGCGGGGGGAGATCCTACGAGCAGTACTTC. This gives the protein CASSSSGGRSYEQYF. The V gene is TRBV13, the J gene TRBJ2-7; 11 nucleotides agree with TRBD2. CDR3 size: 15 residues. V lost 6 bases to trimming and J lost 1 base; unmatched junction nucleotides: 5. Germline CDR1 and CDR2: PRHDT and FYEKMQ (reference sequence).

This clone was observed a few times. V and J are TRBV5-1 and TRBJ2-3, with TRBD1 matching over 10 bases. The CDR3 runs to 15 residues. CDR1 and CDR2 from the germline V gene are SGHRS and YFSETQ. V shed 0 bases and J 6 bases; nucleotides not matched to a gene: 4. Here the CDR3 reads CASSLGTGGDDTQYF. In DNA form, the CDR3 reads TGCGCCAGCAGCTTGGGGACAGGGGGGGACGATACGCAGTATTTT.

Only one count was recorded for this clone. The gene calls are TRBV29-1 and TRBJ1-5, with TRBD1 identical over 10 bases. This CDR3 has 14 residues. V gave up 3 bases and J gave up 6 bases; unmatched junction bases: 5. The germline CDR1 and CDR2 sequences are SQVTM and ANQGSEA. The CDR3 sequence is CSVETGGVGQPQHF. The CDR3 DNA reads as TGCAGCGTTGAGACAGGGGGCGTAGGTCAGCCCCAGCATTTT.

This clone came up a few times. This CDR3 reads CSVLRDRGSAGYTF. CDR3 DNA sequence: TGCAGCGTACTCCGGGACAGGGGTAGTGCGGGCTACACCTTC. The rearrangement joins TRBV29-1 to TRBJ1-2; TRBD1 matches 10 bases. CDR1 and CDR2 (germline): SQVTM, ANQGSEA. This CDR3 region has 14 residues. The trim removed 6 bases at V and 8 bases at J, leaving 12 bases unmatched.

J is TRBJ1-1 and V is TRBV15; the D gene is possibly TRBD1 (6 bases). This CDR3 contains 18 residues. The germline V and J ends were trimmed by 0 bases and 1 base, with 18 bases remaining between them. Looked up from germline, CDR1 is LNHNV and CDR2 is YYDKDF (reference sequence). The CDR3 DNA is TGTGCCACCAGCAGAGATAGTATTCAGGGGACACCGAACACTGAAGCTTTCTTT. Translation: CATSRDSIQGTPNTEAFF.

V usage is TRBV7-9 and J usage is TRBJ2-7; D gene ambiguous. V lost 8 bases and J lost 0, with 8 bases in between. This CDR3 has 12 residues. Looked up from germline, CDR1 is SEHNR and CDR2 is FQNEAQ (reference sequence). The CDR3 DNA is TGTGCCAGCCGGGTTAGCTCCTACGAGCAGTACTTC. This encodes CASRVSSYEQYF.

J is TRBJ1-1 and V is TRBV12-5; D is uncertain. Trimming stripped 6 bases from V and 3 bases from J, with 5 bases between. Germline loops: CDR1 LGHNT, CDR2 FRNRAP. CDR3 length: 11 amino acids. CDR3 amino acids: CASGVDTEAFF. The CDR3 DNA follows: TGTGCTAGTGGGGTAGACACTGAAGCTTTCTTT.

V gene TRBV19 combines with J gene TRBJ1-2; perhaps TRBD1 as D (5 bases). The CDR3 sequence is 13 residues long. Germline V gene sequence: CDR1 LNHDA, CDR2 SQIVND (reference sequence). V was trimmed by 5 bases and J by 6 bases, leaving 13 bases between them. CDR3 loop: CASSYRGKDGYTF. CDR3 DNA sequence: TGTGCCAGTAGTTACCGGGGGAAAGATGGCTACACCTTC.

This clone appeared once. The gene calls are TRBV10-3 and TRBJ1-2, with 7 bases lining up with TRBD1. V dropped 7 bases and J dropped 2; count of bases not matched to a gene: 7. Germline V gene lookup returns CDR1 ENHRY and CDR2 SYGVKD. This CDR3 is built from 14 residues. The CDR3 spells CAITGQDTNYGYTF. CDR3 DNA: TGTGCCATCACCGGACAGGATACAAACTATGGCTACACCTTC.

The V call is TRBV27, the J call TRBJ2-7, with a weak D call TRBD2 (6 bases). The CDR3 extends over 12 amino acids. Trimming cost V 11 bases and J 1 base, with 12 bases left between them. Germline V CDR1 and CDR2: MNHEY, SMNVEV (reference sequence). This CDR3 reads CAGGSGSYEQYF. The CDR3, as DNA: TGTGCCGGGGGGAGCGGTTCCTACGAGCAGTACTTC.

This chain links TRBV10-3 with TRBJ2-5, with 12 bases that match TRBD1. The CDR3 totals 15 residues. V shed 6 bases and J 5 bases; nucleotides not matched to a gene: 7. Per the germline V gene, CDR1 is ENHRY and CDR2 is SYGVKD. The DNA of the CDR3 is TGTGCCATCAGGACGGGACAGGGGGCTGGGGAGACCCAGTACTTC. This translates into CAIRTGQGAGETQYF.

This chain connects TRBV18 to TRBJ2-2, with a possible D match to TRBD1 (5 bases). Germline-derived CDR1 and CDR2 are KGHSH and LQKENI. Trimming took off 4 bases at V and 4 bases at J, with 13 bases between the two ends. The CDR3 contains 15 residues. The CDR3 here is CASSQGKVGTGELFF. CDR3 DNA: TGTGCCAGCTCACAGGGGAAAGTCGGCACCGGGGAGCTGTTTTTT.